Described below is a single T cell receptor beta chain sequence and its context. Its antigen is currently unknown. The data stem from a study of cytomegalovirus exposure and HLA in healthy donors. Whole-study findings and limits: In vitro data verified a few CMV-associated chains as specific for CMV antigens. The study labeled more than 150 TCR beta chains cytomegalovirus-associated.

Germline V gives CDR1 SEHNR, CDR2 FQNEAQ (reference sequence). The V end was cut by 1 base, the J end by 4 bases, with 13 bases between. This CDR3 contains 15 residues. The donors were part of the validation cohort of 100 to 150 subjects. That cohort was separate from the first cohort, which comprised fewer than 800 subjects. The repertoire was sequenced with immunoSEQ multiplex PCR; TCRdb's copy has only in-frame clones and lacks some. The sample has around 160,000 clones; 70% to 90% are singletons. The sequence derives from a man aged 18 to 30 in good health and CMV-seronegative. The rearrangement joins TRBV7-9 to TRBJ1-1, with D possibly TRBD1 on 6 matching bases. Sequenced material: PBMCs. Here the CDR3 DNA reads TGTGCCAGCAGCTTAGAGGGGGGGCGCGGCACTGAAGCTTTCTTT. Amino acids: CASSLEGGRGTEAFF.